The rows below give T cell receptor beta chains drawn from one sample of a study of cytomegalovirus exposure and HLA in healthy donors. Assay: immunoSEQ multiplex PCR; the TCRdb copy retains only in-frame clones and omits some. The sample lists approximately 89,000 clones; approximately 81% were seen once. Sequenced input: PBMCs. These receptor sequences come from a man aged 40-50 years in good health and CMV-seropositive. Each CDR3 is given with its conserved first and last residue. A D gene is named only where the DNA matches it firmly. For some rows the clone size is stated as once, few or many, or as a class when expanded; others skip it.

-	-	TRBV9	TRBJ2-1	CASSAVGIVYNEQFF	TGTGCCAGCAGCGCCGTGGGCATAGTTTACAATGAGCAGTTCTTC
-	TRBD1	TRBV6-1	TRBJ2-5	CASSADQTGVETQYF	TGTGCCAGCAGTGCGGACCAGACAGGGGTCGAGACCCAGTACTTC
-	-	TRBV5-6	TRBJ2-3	CASSTDRIPSTDTQYF	TGTGCCAGCAGCACCGACAGGATTCCTAGCACAGATACGCAGTATTTT
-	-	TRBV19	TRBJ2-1	CASSIVRGGSYNEQFF	TGTGCCAGTAGTATAGTAAGGGGGGGATCCTACAATGAGCAGTTCTTC
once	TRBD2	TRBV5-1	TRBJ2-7	CASSLAGTSRTYEQYF	TGCGCCAGCAGCTTGGCCGGGACTAGCCGAACCTACGAGCAGTACTTC
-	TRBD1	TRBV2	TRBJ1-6	CASSIYRDRENSPLHF	TGTGCCAGCAGTATTTACCGGGACAGGGAGAATTCACCCCTCCACTTT
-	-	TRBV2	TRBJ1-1	CASRPAGGAAGTEAFF	TGTGCCAGCAGGCCCGCGGGCGGGGCGGCCGGCACTGAAGCTTTCTTT
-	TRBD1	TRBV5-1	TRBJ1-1	CASSSAGGDRAFF	TGCGCCAGCAGCTCGGCAGGGGGCGATAGAGCTTTCTTT
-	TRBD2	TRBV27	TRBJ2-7	CASSTLLADTYEQYF	TGTGCCAGCAGTACCCTACTAGCGGATACCTACGAGCAGTACTTC
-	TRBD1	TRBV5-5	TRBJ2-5	CASSLDRTDVETQYF	TGTGCCAGCAGTCTGGACAGGACCGACGTGGAGACCCAGTACTTC
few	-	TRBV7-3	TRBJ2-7	CASRSGQGYEQYF	TGTGCCAGCAGGTCGGGACAAGGGTACGAGCAGTACTTC
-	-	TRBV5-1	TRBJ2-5	CASSPGGQETQYF	TGCGCCAGCAGCCCAGGGGGGCAAGAGACCCAGTACTTC
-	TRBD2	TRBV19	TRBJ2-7	CATKRRTSGTYEQYF	TGTGCCACCAAACGACGAACTAGCGGGACCTACGAGCAGTACTTC
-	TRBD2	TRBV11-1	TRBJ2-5	CASSPWTSGRETQYF	TGTGCCAGCAGCCCATGGACTAGCGGGAGAGAGACCCAGTACTTC
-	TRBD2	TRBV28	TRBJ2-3	CASSPQEAGWTQYF	TGTGCCAGCAGTCCCCAAGAAGCGGGATGGACGCAGTATTTT
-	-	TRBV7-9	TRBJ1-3	CASSYSTGPSGNTIYF	TGTGCCAGCAGCTATTCGACAGGCCCCTCTGGAAACACCATATATTTT
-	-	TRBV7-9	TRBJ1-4	CASSLEGQPNEKLFF	TGTGCCAGCAGCTTAGAAGGACAGCCTAATGAAAAACTGTTTTTT
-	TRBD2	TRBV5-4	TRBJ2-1	CASSPAAGGVKNEQFF	TGTGCCAGCAGCCCAGCGGCGGGAGGGGTGAAAAATGAGCAGTTCTTC
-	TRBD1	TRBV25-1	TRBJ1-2	CASSGSTGTGDYGYTF	TGTGCCAGCAGTGGATCGACAGGGACCGGGGACTATGGCTACACCTTC
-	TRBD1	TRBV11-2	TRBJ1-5	CASSPGTGNQPQHF	TGTGCCAGCAGCCCCGGGACAGGTAATCAGCCCCAGCATTTT
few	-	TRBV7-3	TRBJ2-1	CASSSKQGMEQFF	TGTGCCAGCAGCTCTAAGCAGGGAATGGAGCAGTTCTTC
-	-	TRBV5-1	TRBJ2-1	CASSESGNEQFF	TGCGCCAGCAGCGAGAGTGGCAATGAGCAGTTCTTC
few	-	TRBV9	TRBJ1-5	CASSETDYSNQPQHF	TGTGCCAGCAGCGAGACAGATTATAGCAATCAGCCCCAGCATTTT
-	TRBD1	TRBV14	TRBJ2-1	CASGPLDRANYNEQFF	TGTGCCAGCGGACCCCTTGACAGGGCAAACTACAATGAGCAGTTCTTC
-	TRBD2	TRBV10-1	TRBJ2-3	CASSLSTSGGPRGTDTQYF	TGCGCCAGCAGTCTCTCGACTAGCGGGGGTCCAAGGGGCACAGATACGCAGTATTTT
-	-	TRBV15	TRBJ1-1	CATSRDWAATEAFF	TGTGCCACCAGCAGAGATTGGGCAGCCACTGAAGCTTTCTTT
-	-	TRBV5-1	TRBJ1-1	CASSMRTDGNTEAFF	TGCGCCAGCAGCATGAGGACAGACGGGAACACTGAAGCTTTCTTT
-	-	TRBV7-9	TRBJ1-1	CASSQTGNTEAFF	TGTGCCAGCAGCCAGACAGGGAACACTGAAGCTTTCTTT
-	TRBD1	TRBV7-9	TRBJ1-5	CSSSLPGQAFLNQPQHF	TGTTCCAGCAGCTTACCGGGACAGGCCTTCCTCAATCAGCCCCAGCATTTT
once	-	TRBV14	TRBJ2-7	CASSHNLMVRPYEQYF	TGTGCCAGCAGCCACAACCTGATGGTCAGGCCATACGAGCAGTACTTC
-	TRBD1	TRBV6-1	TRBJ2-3	CASRPPGGAADTQYF	TGTGCCAGCAGGCCCCCAGGGGGCGCGGCGGATACGCAGTATTTT
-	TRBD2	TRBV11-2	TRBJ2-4	CASSLGGSTPLAKNIQYF	TGTGCCAGCAGCTTGGGGGGGTCGACTCCACTAGCCAAAAACATTCAGTACTTC
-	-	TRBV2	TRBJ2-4	CASSEEGLAKNIQYF	TGTGCCAGCAGTGAGGAGGGCCTGGCCAAAAACATTCAGTACTTC
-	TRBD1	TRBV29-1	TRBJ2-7	CSVEFGQGPYEQYF	TGCAGCGTTGAGTTTGGACAGGGACCCTACGAGCAGTACTTC
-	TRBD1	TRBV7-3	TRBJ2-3	CASSRDRGHDTQYF	TGTGCCAGCAGCCGGGACAGGGGGCACGATACGCAGTATTTT
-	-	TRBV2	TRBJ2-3	CASSGPGDTQYF	TGTGCCAGCAGTGGCCCGGGTGATACGCAGTATTTT
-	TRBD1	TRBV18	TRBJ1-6	CASSRDRENSPLHF	TGTGCCAGCTCGCGGGACAGGGAGAATTCACCCCTCCACTTT
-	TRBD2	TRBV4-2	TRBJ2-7	CASSQASGGQYEQYF	TGTGCCAGCAGCCAAGCTAGCGGGGGGCAGTACGAGCAGTACTTC
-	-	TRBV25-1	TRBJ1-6	CASSASGSRSPLHF	TGTGCCAGCAGTGCTTCAGGTTCGCGTTCACCCCTCCACTTT
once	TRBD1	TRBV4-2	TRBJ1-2	CASSRGQGDYGYTF	TGTGCCAGCAGCCGTGGACAGGGAGACTATGGCTACACCTTC
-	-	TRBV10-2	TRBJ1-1	CASRAPGWSEAFF	TGCGCCAGCAGGGCCCCAGGGTGGTCTGAAGCTTTCTTT
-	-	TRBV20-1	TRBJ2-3	CSASPSDTQYF	TGCAGTGCTAGTCCGTCAGATACGCAGTATTTT
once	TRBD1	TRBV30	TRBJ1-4	CAWSWRGGNEKLFF	TGTGCCTGGAGCTGGAGAGGGGGCAATGAAAAACTGTTTTTT
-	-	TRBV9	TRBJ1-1	CASSAQTGNTEAFF	TGTGCCAGCAGCGCCCAGACAGGGAACACTGAAGCTTTCTTT
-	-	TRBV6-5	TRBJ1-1	CASSLRQGGTEAFF	TGTGCCAGCAGTTTAAGGCAGGGTGGGACTGAAGCTTTCTTT
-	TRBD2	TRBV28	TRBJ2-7	CASRQLSGRASGFLYEQYF	TGTGCCAGCAGACAATTAAGTGGGCGGGCTAGCGGGTTCCTCTACGAGCAGTACTTC
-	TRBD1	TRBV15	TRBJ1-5	CATSRDRQGYQPQHF	TGTGCCACCAGCAGGGACAGACAGGGGTATCAGCCCCAGCATTTT
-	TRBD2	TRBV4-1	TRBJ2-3	CASSQAEIAGGNTDTQYF	TGCGCCAGCAGCCAAGCCGAAATAGCGGGAGGGAACACAGATACGCAGTATTTT
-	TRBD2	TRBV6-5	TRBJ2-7	CASSRKREGGEQYF	TGTGCCAGCAGCAGGAAGCGGGAGGGGGGCGAGCAGTACTTC
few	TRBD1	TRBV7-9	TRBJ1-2	CASSPSLVGGGYTF	TGTGCCAGCAGCCCCTCACTCGTAGGGGGCGGCTACACCTTC
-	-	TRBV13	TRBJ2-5	CASSTDNQETQYF	TGTGCCAGCAGCACCGACAACCAAGAGACCCAGTACTTC
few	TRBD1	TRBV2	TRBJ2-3	CASSQQGGTDTQYF	TGTGCCAGCAGTCAACAGGGGGGTACAGATACGCAGTATTTT
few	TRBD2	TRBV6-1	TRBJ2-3	CASSGDRSGGPSTDTQYF	TGTGCCAGCAGTGGGGACAGAAGCGGGGGGCCCAGCACAGATACGCAGTATTTT
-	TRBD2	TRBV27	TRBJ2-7	CASSGGYEQYF	TGTGCCAGCTCGGGGGGCTACGAGCAGTACTTC
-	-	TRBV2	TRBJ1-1	CASNRQANTEAFF	TGTGCCAGCAACCGACAGGCGAACACTGAAGCTTTCTTT
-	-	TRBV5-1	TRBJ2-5	CASSMTSSETQYF	TGCGCCAGCAGCATGACTAGTTCAGAGACCCAGTACTTC
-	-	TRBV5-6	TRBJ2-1	CASSRPTTEAFF	TGTGCCAGCAGCCGACCGACTACCGAAGCGTTCTTC
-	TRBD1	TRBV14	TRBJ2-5	CASRPQGAATQYF	TGTGCCAGCAGACCACAGGGGGCGGCGACCCAGTACTTC